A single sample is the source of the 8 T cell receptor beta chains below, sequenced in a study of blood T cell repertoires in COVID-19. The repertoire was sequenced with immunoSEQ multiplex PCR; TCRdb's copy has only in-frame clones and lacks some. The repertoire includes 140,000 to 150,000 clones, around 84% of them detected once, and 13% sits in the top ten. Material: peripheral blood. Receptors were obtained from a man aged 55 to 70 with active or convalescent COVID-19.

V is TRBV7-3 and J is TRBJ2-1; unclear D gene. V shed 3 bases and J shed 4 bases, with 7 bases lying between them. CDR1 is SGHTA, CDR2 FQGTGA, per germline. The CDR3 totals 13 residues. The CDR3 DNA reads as TGTGCCAGCAGCTTTGCGAGGTACAATGAGCAGTTCTTC. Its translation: CASSFARYNEQFF. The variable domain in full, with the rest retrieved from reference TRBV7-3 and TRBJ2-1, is GAGVSQTPSNKVTEKGKYVELRCDPISGHTALYWYRQSLGQGPEFLIYFQGTGAADDSGLPNDRFFAVRPEGSVSTLKIQRTERGDSAVYLCASSFARYNEQFFGPGTRLTVL.

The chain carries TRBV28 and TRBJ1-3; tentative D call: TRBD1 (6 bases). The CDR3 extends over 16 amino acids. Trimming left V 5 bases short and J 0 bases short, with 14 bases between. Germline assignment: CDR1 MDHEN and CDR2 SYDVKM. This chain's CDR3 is CASSGGGGLSGNTIYF. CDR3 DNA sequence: TGTGCCAGCAGTGGGGGCGGCGGACTCTCTGGAAACACCATATATTTT.

The CDR3 DNA is TGCGCCAGTGAAGGAGGTGGAAACACCATATATTTT. This codes for CASEGGGNTIYF. V is TRBV5-1 and J is TRBJ1-3; no firm D call. The V gene's germline CDR1 is SGHRS and CDR2 YFSETQ. This CDR3 contains 12 residues. V was trimmed by 8 bases and J by 3 bases, leaving 9 bases between them.

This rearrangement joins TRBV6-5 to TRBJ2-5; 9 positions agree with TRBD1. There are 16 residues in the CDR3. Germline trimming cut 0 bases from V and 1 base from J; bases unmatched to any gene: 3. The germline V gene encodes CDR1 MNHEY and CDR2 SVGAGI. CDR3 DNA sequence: TGTGCCAGCAGTTACTCGGGACAGGGTCTCCAAGAGACCCAGTACTTC. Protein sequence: CASSYSGQGLQETQYF.

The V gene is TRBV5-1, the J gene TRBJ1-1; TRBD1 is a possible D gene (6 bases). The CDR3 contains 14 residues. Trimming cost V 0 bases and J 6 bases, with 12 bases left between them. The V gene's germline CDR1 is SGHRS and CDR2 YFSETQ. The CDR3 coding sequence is TGCGCCAGCAGCTTGGAGGGGGTGATCTCTGAAGCTTTCTTT. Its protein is CASSLEGVISEAFF.

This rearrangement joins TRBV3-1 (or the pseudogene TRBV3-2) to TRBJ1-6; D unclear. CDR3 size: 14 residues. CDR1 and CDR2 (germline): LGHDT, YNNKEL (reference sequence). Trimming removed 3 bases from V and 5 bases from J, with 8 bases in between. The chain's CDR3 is CASSQGYHNSPLHF. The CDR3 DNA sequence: TGTGCCAGCAGCCAGGGCTATCATAATTCACCCCTCCACTTT.

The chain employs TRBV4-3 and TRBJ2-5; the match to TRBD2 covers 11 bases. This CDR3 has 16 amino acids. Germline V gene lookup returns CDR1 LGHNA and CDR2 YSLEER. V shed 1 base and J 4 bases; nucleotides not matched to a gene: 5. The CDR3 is CASSQALAGGGETQYF. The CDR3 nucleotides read TGCGCCAGCAGCCAAGCTCTAGCGGGAGGCGGAGAGACCCAGTACTTC.

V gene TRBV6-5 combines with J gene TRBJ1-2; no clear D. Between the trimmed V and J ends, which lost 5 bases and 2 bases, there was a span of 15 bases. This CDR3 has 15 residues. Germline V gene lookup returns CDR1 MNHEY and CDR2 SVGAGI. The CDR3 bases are TGTGCCAGCAGTCAACTGAGGACTGGGAACTATGGCTACACCTTC. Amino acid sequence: CASSQLRTGNYGYTF.